Listed here is a single TCR beta chain. With V trimmed by 6 bases and J by 5 bases, 6 bases remained unmatched. Germline V lookup: CDR1 MNHEY, CDR2 SVGAGI. The CDR3 totals 14 residues. This specimen belongs to a study of blood T cell repertoires in COVID-19. Study summary: Italy, Spain and the United States were the sources of the convalescent and acute COVID-19 samples. Nucleic acid was either cDNA or gDNA, and it came from T cells, B-cell-depleted T cells, or PBMCs.

During active infection, Seattle patients enrolled and were then monitored through disease. The data were produced by immunoSEQ multiplex PCR, yet TCRdb's version contains in-frame clones alone and is incomplete. The table lists tens of thousands of clones, about two thirds of them singletons. The origin of this receptor is a man in his 70s with COVID-19, enrolled during active disease. The sample consisted of peripheral blood. V and J are TRBV6-5 and TRBJ1-4; 7 nucleotides line up with TRBD1. As DNA, the CDR3 is TGTGCCAGCAGAGAGGACAGGCTAAATGAAAAACTGTTTTTT. As protein: CASREDRLNEKLFF.